This T cell receptor (beta chain) was recorded in a study of identical twins. Points from the study as a whole: Invariant T cells like MAIT and iNKT could partly confound the zero-insertion analyses.

Each donor (without exception) was a healthy Caucasian. Using its own MiXCR run on the 5' RACE reads, TCRdb lists one record per CDR3 protein. This sample has about 1.7 million distinct CDR3 sequences; around 29% occur once, and the top ten carry approximately 0.29%. This clonotype was seen repeatedly, ten times or more. Its antigen is not identified. The CDR3 sequence is 13 residues long. V dropped 9 bases and J dropped 2 bases, with 13 bases sitting between them. Germline V gene lookup returns CDR1 LNHDA and CDR2 SQIVND (reference sequence). This TCR was recovered from a newborn girl in good health. Sample: cord blood. The chain uses TRBV19 and TRBJ1-2, with no clear D. The CDR3 protein is CASSTGSNYGYTF. CDR3 nucleotide sequence: TGTGCCAGCAGCACCGGGTCCAACTATGGCTACACCTTC.